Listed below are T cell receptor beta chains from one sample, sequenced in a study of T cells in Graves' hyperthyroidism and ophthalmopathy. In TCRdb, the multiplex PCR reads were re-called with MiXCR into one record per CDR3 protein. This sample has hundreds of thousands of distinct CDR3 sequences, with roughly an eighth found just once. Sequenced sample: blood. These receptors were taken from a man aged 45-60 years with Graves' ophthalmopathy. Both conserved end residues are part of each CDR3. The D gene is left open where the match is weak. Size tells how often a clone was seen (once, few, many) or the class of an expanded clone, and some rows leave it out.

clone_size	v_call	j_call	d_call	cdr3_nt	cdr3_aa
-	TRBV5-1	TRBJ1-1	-	TGCGCCAGCTGCAAGACAGGACTGAACACTGAAGCTTTCTTT	CASCKTGLNTEAFF
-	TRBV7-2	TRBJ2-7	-	TGTGCCAGCAGCTTAGTTGGAGGCGCCTCCTACGAGCAGTACTTC	CASSLVGGASYEQYF
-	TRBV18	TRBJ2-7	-	TGTGCCAGCTCACCAATGACCTATTCGACCTACGAGCAGTACTTC	CASSPMTYSTYEQYF
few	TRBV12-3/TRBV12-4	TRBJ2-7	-	TGTGCCAGCAGTTTAAGGTTGGGCGAGCAGTACTTC	CASSLRLGEQYF
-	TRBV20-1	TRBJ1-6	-	TGCAGTGCTAGAGATCGGCAGGGTAATTCACCCCTCCACTTT	CSARDRQGNSPLHF
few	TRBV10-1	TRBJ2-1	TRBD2	TGCGCCAGCAGCCACGGACTAGCGGGATTTAATGAGCAGTTCTTC	CASSHGLAGFNEQFF
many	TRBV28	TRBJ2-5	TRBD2	TGTGCCAGCAGATCCGGGGGGAGACAAGAGACCCAGTACTTC	CASRSGGRQETQYF
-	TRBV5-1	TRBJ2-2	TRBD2	TGCGCCAGCAGCTTGGAGGGAGGGACCGGGGAGCTGTTTTTT	CASSLEGGTGELFF
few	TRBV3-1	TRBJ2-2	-	TGTGCCACCGCCGCCCCTATTAAGAACACCGGGGAGCTGTTTTTT	CATAAPIKNTGELFF
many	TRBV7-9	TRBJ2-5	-	TGTGCCAGCAGCCCCTCTGGCAGGGGACGGGAGACCCAGTACTTC	CASSPSGRGRETQYF
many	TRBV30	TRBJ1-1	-	TGTGCCTGGACCGGTATCCCAAACACTGAAGCTTTCTTT	CAWTGIPNTEAFF
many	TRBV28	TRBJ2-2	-	TGTGCCAGCAGTCCAACTGGTAGGGCGACGAACACCGGGGAGCTGTTTTTT	CASSPTGRATNTGELFF
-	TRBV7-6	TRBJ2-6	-	TGTGCCAGCAGCTTAGCGGACGGGGCCAACGTCCTGACTTTC	CASSLADGANVLTF
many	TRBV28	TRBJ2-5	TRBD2	TGTGCCAGCAGTTTAATGACTAGCGGGACCCGAGAGACCCAGTACTTC	CASSLMTSGTRETQYF
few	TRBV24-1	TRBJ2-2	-	TGTGCCACCAGTGCTTCCCAGGGTTTCACCGGGGAGCTGTTTTTT	CATSASQGFTGELFF
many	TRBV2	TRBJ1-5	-	TGTGCCAGCAGTCAGGGTTGGCAGCCCCAGCATTTT	CASSQGWQPQHF
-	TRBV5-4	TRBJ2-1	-	TGTGCCAGCAGCTGGGCTGCGTCCAATGAGCAGTTCTTC	CASSWAASNEQFF
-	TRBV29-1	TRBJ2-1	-	TGCAGCGCTGGGGCTCTGGAAGGGGGATACAATGAGCAGTTCTTC	CSAGALEGGYNEQFF
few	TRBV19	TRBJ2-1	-	TGTGCCAGTAGAACCAGCTACAATGAGCAGTTCTTC	CASRTSYNEQFF
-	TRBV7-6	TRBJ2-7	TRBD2	TGTGCCAGCAGCTTACTAGCGGATACCTACGAGCAGTACTTC	CASSLLADTYEQYF
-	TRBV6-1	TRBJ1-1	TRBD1	TGTGCCAGCAGTGAGACAGGGCTAGCGAACACTGAAGCTTTCTTT	CASSETGLANTEAFF
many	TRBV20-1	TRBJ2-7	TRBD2	TGCAGTGCTAGAGACGCCGGGACTAGCTCCTACGAGCAGTACTTC	CSARDAGTSSYEQYF
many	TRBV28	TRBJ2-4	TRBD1	TGTGCCAGCAGTACCAGGGACAGGGGGGCCAAAAACATTCAGTACTTC	CASSTRDRGAKNIQYF
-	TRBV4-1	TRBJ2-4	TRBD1	TGCGCCAGCAGCCAGCCTGCGGGACAGGGGGCGAAAAACATTCAGTACTTC	CASSQPAGQGAKNIQYF
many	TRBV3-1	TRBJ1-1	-	TGTGCCAGCAGCCCCAGCGAGAACACTGAAGCTTTCTTT	CASSPSENTEAFF
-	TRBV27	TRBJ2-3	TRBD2	TGTGCCAGCAGTCCCGGCCCCGGACTAGCGGGAGTTTTCTCAGATACGCAGTATTTT	CASSPGPGLAGVFSDTQYF
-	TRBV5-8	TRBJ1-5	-	TGTGCCAGCAGCTTGAGACTCCAGGGGAATCAGCCCCAGCATTTT	CASSLRLQGNQPQHF
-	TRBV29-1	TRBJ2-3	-	TGCAGCGTTGTCCACGCCCTCACAGATACGCAGTATTTT	CSVVHALTDTQYF
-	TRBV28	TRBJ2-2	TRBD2	TGTGCCAGCAGTTTTTGGGGAGCGGGAGGGCAGGTGGAGCTGTTTTTT	CASSFWGAGGQVELFF
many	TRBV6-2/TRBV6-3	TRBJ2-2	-	TGTGCCAGCAGTTACTCCTCTAGACTAGGTGTCGGGGAGCTGTTTTTT	CASSYSSRLGVGELFF
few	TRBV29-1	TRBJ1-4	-	TGCAGCGTTGCCAGGGCAGCAAATGAAAAACTGTTTTTT	CSVARAANEKLFF
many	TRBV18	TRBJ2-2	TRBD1	TGTGCCAGCTCCCAAGGACAGGGGCACACCGGGGAGCTGTTTTTT	CASSQGQGHTGELFF
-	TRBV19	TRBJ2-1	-	TGTGCCAGTAGTATGTGGGAGGACTACAATGAGCAGTTCTTC	CASSMWEDYNEQFF
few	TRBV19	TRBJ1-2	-	TGTGCCAGTAGTAGAGATCACCAGAGTTTCAACTATGGCTACACCTTC	CASSRDHQSFNYGYTF
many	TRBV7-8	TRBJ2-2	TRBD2	TGTGCCAGCAGCTTAGGAGGAGCGGGAGGTAACACCGGGGAGCTGTTTTTT	CASSLGGAGGNTGELFF
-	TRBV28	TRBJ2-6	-	TGTGCCAGCAAAACAGGGACCTCTGGGGCCAACGTCCTGACTTTC	CASKTGTSGANVLTF
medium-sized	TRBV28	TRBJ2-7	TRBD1	TGTGCCAGCAGTTCCCAAACGTTGGGTGGACAGGGAAGTAAGGTGAGGAGGGCCTACGAGCAGTACTTC	CASSSQTLGGQGSKVRRAYEQYF
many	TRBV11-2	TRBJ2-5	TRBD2	TGTGCCAGCAGCTGGGAGGGCCTGGAGACCCAGTACTTC	CASSWEGLETQYF
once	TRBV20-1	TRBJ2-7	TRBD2	TGCAGTGCTCTGAGCGGGAGGAGCTCCTACGAGCAGTACTTC	CSALSGRSSYEQYF
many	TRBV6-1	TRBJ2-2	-	TGTGCCAGCAGTGTTGAGAACACCGGGGAGCTGTTTTTT	CASSVENTGELFF
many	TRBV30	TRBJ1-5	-	TGTGCCTGGAGCTCAGGACAGAATCAGCCCCAGCATTTT	CAWSSGQNQPQHF
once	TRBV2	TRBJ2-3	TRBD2	TGTGCCAGCAGAAGCCGGGGACTAGCGGGATTCATGGATACGCAGTATTTT	CASRSRGLAGFMDTQYF
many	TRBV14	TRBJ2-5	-	TGTGCCAGCAGCCAACCTTCGCTCCGACAAGAGACCCAGTACTTC	CASSQPSLRQETQYF
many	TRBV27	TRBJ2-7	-	TGTGCCAGCAGGATGACAGGACACTACGAGCAGTACTTC	CASRMTGHYEQYF
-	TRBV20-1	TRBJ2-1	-	TGCAGTGCCGACCCTGGACCTGAGCAGTTCTTC	CSADPGPEQFF
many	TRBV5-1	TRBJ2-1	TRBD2	TGCGCCAGCAGCTTGCTGGCTAGCGGGGACAATGAGCAGTTCTTC	CASSLLASGDNEQFF
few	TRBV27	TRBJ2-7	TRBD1	TGTGCCAGCAGTTTCTATACGGGGCAGGGGGCCTACGAGCAGTACTTC	CASSFYTGQGAYEQYF
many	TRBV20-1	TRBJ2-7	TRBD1	TGCAGTGCTATCAACCCCGGACAGGGTTACGAGCAGTACTTC	CSAINPGQGYEQYF
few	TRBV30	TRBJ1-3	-	TGTGCCTGGAGTATAGGGGCCTTAGGAAACACCATATATTTT	CAWSIGALGNTIYF
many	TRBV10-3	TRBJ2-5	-	TGTGCCATCAGTGAGTCGTTTAGGGAAGAGACCCAGTACTTC	CAISESFREETQYF
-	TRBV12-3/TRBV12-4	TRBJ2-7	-	TGTGCCAGCAGAAGCCCCAGCGGGCGGGTACCCTACGAGCAGTACTTC	CASRSPSGRVPYEQYF
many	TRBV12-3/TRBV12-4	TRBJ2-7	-	TGTGCCAGCAGTCCTACAGGGAATCCCTACGAGCAGTACTTC	CASSPTGNPYEQYF
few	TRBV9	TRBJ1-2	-	TGTGCCAGCAGCGTAGGATGGGTGGAAGGCTACACCTTC	CASSVGWVEGYTF
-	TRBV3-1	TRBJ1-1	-	TGTGCCAGCAGCCTGCGGGGGGCGGCAAACACTGAAGCTTTCTTT	CASSLRGAANTEAFF
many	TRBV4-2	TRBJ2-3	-	TGTGCCAGCAGCCACTTGGGACCCTCCGGCACAGATACGCAGTATTTT	CASSHLGPSGTDTQYF
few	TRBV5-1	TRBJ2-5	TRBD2	TGCGCCAGCAGCCAAATCCCAGCGGGAGGGCCTATCCAAGAGACCCAGTACTTC	CASSQIPAGGPIQETQYF